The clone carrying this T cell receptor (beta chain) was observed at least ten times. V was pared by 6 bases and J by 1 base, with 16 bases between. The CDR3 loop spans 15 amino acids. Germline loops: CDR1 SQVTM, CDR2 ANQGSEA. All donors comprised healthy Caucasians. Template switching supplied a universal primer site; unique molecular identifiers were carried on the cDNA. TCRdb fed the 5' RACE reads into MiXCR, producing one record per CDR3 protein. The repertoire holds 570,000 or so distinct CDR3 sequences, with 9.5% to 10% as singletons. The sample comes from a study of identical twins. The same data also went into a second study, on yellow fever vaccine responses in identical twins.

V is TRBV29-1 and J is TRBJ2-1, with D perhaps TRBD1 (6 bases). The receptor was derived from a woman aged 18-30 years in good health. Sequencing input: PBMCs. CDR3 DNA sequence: TGCAGCGTCGAGGGTCGCCAGGGGTCCTACAATGAGCAGTTCTTC. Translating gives CSVEGRQGSYNEQFF.